This TCR beta chain is drawn from a study of T cell repertoires in cytomegalovirus infection. Study background: A matching HLA type, together with CMV infection, was signaled by public TCR beta signatures. The study's findings and limits: It was HLA-C-restricted CMV-specific TCR beta clonotypes that dominated the response ex vivo. Identification of carriers of CMV plus the relevant HLA was achieved through cumulative public TCR beta family frequency.

For this clonotype: No antigen is known for it.

TCRdb recomputed calls from the reads with MiXCR, one row per CDR3 protein. The sample carries about 110,000 distinct CDR3 sequences, about 9.4% recorded once. Input material: PBMCs, sequenced either directly or after in vitro stimulation (not recorded which). The receptor comes from a human donor in good health (CMV status not recorded). Some clones in this sample may be carry-over from other donors' samples.

DNA of the CDR3: TGTGCCAGCAGCTTGGCACTAGCGGGAGGGTCAAATGAGCAGTTCTTC. Translated: CASSLALAGGSNEQFF. J is TRBJ2-1 and V is TRBV5-5, with TRBD2 matching over 13 bases. V was clipped by 0 bases and J by 7 bases; unmatched bases: 4. Germline-derived CDR1 and CDR2 are SGHKS and YYEKEE (reference sequence). CDR3 size: 16 residues.